This T cell receptor beta chain emerged from a study of PD-1 blockade in mismatch repair-deficient tumors. CDR1 is SEHNR and CDR2 is FQNEAQ in the germline V gene (reference sequence). V was trimmed by 1 base and J by 7 bases, leaving 10 bases between them. The CDR3 runs 14 residues. Profiling relied on immunoSEQ multiplex PCR, and the TCRdb table lists in-frame clones only, not all of them. The sample includes 70,000 to 95,000 clones, roughly 80% seen only once; the top ten take about 6%. The source was peripheral blood, collected 44 weeks after starting pembrolizumab. The receptor comes from an adult with mismatch repair-deficient cancer. The chain recombines TRBV7-9 with TRBJ1-4; the D gene is possibly TRBD1 (5 bases). CDR3 sequence (DNA): TGTGCCAGCAGCTTAGTAACAGGCGGTGAAAAACTGTTTTTT. Translation: CASSLVTGGEKLFF.